Listed below are T cell receptor beta chains from one sample, sequenced in a study of OX40 agonist ivuxolimab in advanced cancers. Libraries were prepared by immunoSEQ multiplex PCR; TCRdb keeps only in-frame clonotypes and omits some of them. The sample shows about 23,000 clones, 88% of them seen only once. Sequences were derived from CD4+ or CD8+ T cells sorted from blood, sampled in a trial of the OX40 agonist ivuxolimab. Receptor source: an adult with an advanced solid tumor such as melanoma, head and neck, liver or kidney cancer. Both conserved end residues are part of each CDR3. D genes are given only for firm matches. Clone size is not always given. Where it is, it says once, few, many or a class for expanded clones.

J: TRBJ1-2; D: .; V: TRBV5-4; size: .; CDR3: CASSLQTNYGYTF; DNA: TGTGCCAGCAGCCTACAGACTAACTATGGCTACACCTTC
J: TRBJ1-6; D: .; V: TRBV28; size: .; CDR3: CASSLYGAVAGKHNSPLHF; DNA: TGTGCCAGCAGTTTATATGGGGCCGTAGCAGGGAAGCATAATTCACCCCTCCACTTT
J: TRBJ2-5; D: .; V: TRBV7-9; size: .; CDR3: CASSFRRDQETQYF; DNA: TGTGCCAGCAGCTTCCGCAGGGATCAAGAGACCCAGTACTTC
J: TRBJ1-1; D: TRBD1; V: TRBV11-2; size: .; CDR3: CASIWTGGTNTEAFF; DNA: TGTGCCAGCATCTGGACAGGGGGAACGAACACTGAAGCTTTCTTT
J: TRBJ2-5; D: .; V: TRBV5-1; size: .; CDR3: CASSLALWETQYF; DNA: TGCGCCAGCAGCTTGGCCCTGTGGGAGACCCAGTACTTC
J: TRBJ2-7; D: TRBD2; V: TRBV6-6; size: .; CDR3: CAGGTSGLYEQYF; DNA: TGTGCCGGAGGGACTAGCGGCCTCTACGAGCAGTACTTC
J: TRBJ1-4; D: .; V: TRBV5-1; size: .; CDR3: CASSFDLNEKLFF; DNA: TGCGCCAGCAGCTTCGATTTAAACGAAAAACTGTTTTTT
J: TRBJ1-5; D: TRBD1; V: TRBV6-5; size: .; CDR3: CASSPWGQENQPQHF; DNA: TGTGCCAGCAGTCCCTGGGGACAGGAGAATCAGCCCCAGCATTTT
J: TRBJ2-1; D: TRBD2; V: TRBV5-4; size: .; CDR3: CASSLGGRASYNEQFF; DNA: TGTGCCAGCAGCTTGGGCGGGAGGGCCTCCTACAATGAGCAGTTCTTC
J: TRBJ2-3; D: TRBD2; V: TRBV27; size: few; CDR3: CASSLSFGAGARTDTQYF; DNA: TGTGCCAGCAGTTTATCTTTCGGAGCGGGGGCCCGCACAGATACGCAGTATTTT
J: TRBJ2-5; D: .; V: TRBV4-1; size: once; CDR3: CASSQDVVQLGETQYF; DNA: TGCGCCAGCAGCCAAGATGTTGTTCAGCTGGGGGAGACCCAGTACTTC
J: TRBJ1-2; D: TRBD1; V: TRBV28; size: .; CDR3: CASSPGTGVIGGYTF; DNA: TGCGCCAGCAGTCCCGGGACAGGGGTCATCGGTGGCTACACCTTC
J: TRBJ2-1; D: .; V: TRBV7-9; size: .; CDR3: CASSLYRAGYNEQFF; DNA: TGTGCCAGCAGCTTATACAGGGCTGGCTACAATGAGCAGTTCTTC
J: TRBJ1-4; D: .; V: TRBV11-2; size: .; CDR3: CASSPLGQYKGEKLFF; DNA: TGTGCCAGCAGCCCTCTAGGACAGTATAAGGGCGAAAAACTGTTTTTT
J: TRBJ2-2; D: .; V: TRBV7-7; size: .; CDR3: CASSATGTGELFF; DNA: TGTGCCAGCAGCGCCACAGGGACCGGGGAGCTGTTTTTT
J: TRBJ2-1; D: .; V: TRBV10-3; size: .; CDR3: CAISGVYSYNEQFF; DNA: TGTGCCATCAGTGGGGTCTACTCCTACAATGAGCAGTTCTTC
J: TRBJ2-7; D: .; V: TRBV6-1; size: .; CDR3: CASSVNRAGSEQYF; DNA: TGTGCCAGCAGTGTAAACAGGGCAGGGAGCGAGCAGTACTTC
J: TRBJ2-1; D: .; V: TRBV9; size: .; CDR3: CASSVGLSGSSGENEQFF; DNA: TGTGCCAGCAGCGTAGGCCTTAGTGGTTCCTCTGGTGAAAATGAGCAGTTCTTC
J: TRBJ2-2; D: .; V: TRBV19; size: .; CDR3: CASSIQFSNTGELFF; DNA: TGTGCCAGTAGTATCCAGTTTTCGAACACCGGGGAGCTGTTTTTT
J: TRBJ1-6; D: TRBD1; V: TRBV7-9; size: .; CDR3: CASSSTGYNSPLHF; DNA: TGTGCCAGCAGCTCGACAGGGTATAATTCACCCCTCCACTTT
J: TRBJ2-7; D: TRBD2; V: TRBV6-1; size: .; CDR3: CASSGSGRSSYEQYF; DNA: TGTGCCAGCAGTGGGAGCGGGAGGTCATCCTACGAGCAGTACTTC
J: TRBJ1-3; D: .; V: TRBV6-5; size: .; CDR3: CASSYGPAGVIYF; DNA: TGTGCCAGCAGTTACGGGCCGGCGGGGGTCATATATTTT
J: TRBJ1-5; D: .; V: TRBV7-2; size: .; CDR3: CASSFGLGNQPQHF; DNA: TGTGCCAGCAGCTTTGGGTTGGGCAATCAGCCCCAGCATTTT
J: TRBJ2-2; D: TRBD1; V: TRBV6-1; size: .; CDR3: CASSDRTGIGELFF; DNA: TGTGCCAGCAGTGACCGGACAGGGATCGGGGAGCTGTTTTTT
J: TRBJ2-6; D: .; V: TRBV19; size: .; CDR3: CASSIRGGGTNVLTF; DNA: TGTGCCAGTAGTATAAGGGGGGGTGGGACGAACGTCCTGACTTTC
J: TRBJ2-7; D: TRBD1; V: TRBV6-1; size: .; CDR3: CASNSAGQGYEQYF; DNA: TGTGCCAGCAACTCAGCGGGACAGGGCTACGAGCAGTACTTC
J: TRBJ1-2; D: .; V: TRBV6-5; size: .; CDR3: CASSYSERVVYGYTF; DNA: TGTGCCAGCAGTTACTCGGAAAGGGTGGTCTATGGCTACACCTTC
J: TRBJ2-3; D: .; V: TRBV6-5; size: .; CDR3: CASSYGDSTDTQYF; DNA: TGTGCCAGCAGTTACGGGGACAGCACAGATACGCAGTATTTT
J: TRBJ1-1; D: .; V: TRBV5-1; size: .; CDR3: CASSFKAMNTEAFF; DNA: TGCGCCAGCAGCTTTAAGGCAATGAACACTGAAGCTTTCTTT
J: TRBJ1-2; D: .; V: TRBV19; size: .; CDR3: CASSTYHLTPEIKHYGYTF; DNA: TGTGCCAGTAGTACCTATCATCTGACCCCAGAGATAAAACACTATGGCTACACCTTC
J: TRBJ2-1; D: .; V: TRBV2; size: .; CDR3: CASSEALGYSNEQFF; DNA: TGTGCCAGCAGTGAAGCGCTTGGGTACTCCAATGAGCAGTTCTTC
J: TRBJ2-5; D: TRBD2; V: TRBV6-5; size: .; CDR3: CASSYDTGGEETQYF; DNA: TGTGCCAGCAGTTACGATACCGGGGGGGAGGAGACCCAGTACTTC
J: TRBJ1-4; D: .; V: TRBV2; size: .; CDR3: CASSGYEKLFF; DNA: TGTGCCAGCAGTGGTTATGAAAAACTGTTTTTT
J: TRBJ1-3; D: TRBD1; V: TRBV4-1; size: .; CDR3: CASSQDRGQGTRSGNTIYF; DNA: TGCGCCAGCAGCCAAGATCGGGGACAGGGCACACGCTCTGGAAACACCATATATTTT
J: TRBJ1-2; D: TRBD1; V: TRBV19; size: once; CDR3: CASSIPGQGDNYGYTF; DNA: TGTGCCAGTAGTATTCCGGGACAGGGGGATAACTATGGCTACACCTTC
J: TRBJ2-1; D: .; V: TRBV14; size: .; CDR3: CASGRGGEQFF; DNA: TGTGCCAGCGGAAGGGGCGGTGAGCAGTTCTTC
J: TRBJ1-6; D: .; V: TRBV5-8; size: .; CDR3: CASSNKTKYNSPLHF; DNA: TGTGCCAGCAGCAACAAAACCAAGTATAATTCACCCCTCCACTTT
J: TRBJ1-1; D: .; V: TRBV30; size: .; CDR3: CAWTRTNTEAFF; DNA: TGTGCCTGGACTAGGACAAACACTGAAGCTTTCTTT
J: TRBJ2-3; D: .; V: TRBV21-1; size: .; CDR3: CASSKRLWWEVNTDTQYF; DNA: TGTGCCAGCAGCAAACGGCTGTGGTGGGAGGTTAACACAGATACGCAGTATTTT
J: TRBJ1-2; D: .; V: TRBV5-4; size: .; CDR3: CASSFPAGNYGYTF; DNA: TGTGCCAGCAGCTTTCCGGCAGGAAACTATGGCTACACCTTC
J: TRBJ2-5; D: .; V: TRBV7-7; size: few; CDR3: CASSAISGTKETQYF; DNA: TGTGCCAGCAGCGCCATCTCCGGGACAAAAGAGACCCAGTACTTC
J: TRBJ1-2; D: .; V: TRBV7-4; size: few; CDR3: CASSITHARKTYGYTF; DNA: TGTGCCAGCAGCATAACACATGCTCGAAAGACCTATGGCTACACCTTC
J: TRBJ2-2; D: TRBD1; V: TRBV19; size: .; CDR3: CASSIGQVNTGELFF; DNA: TGTGCCAGTAGTATCGGACAGGTTAACACCGGGGAGCTGTTTTTT
J: TRBJ1-3; D: .; V: TRBV18; size: .; CDR3: CASSPPSSYGNTIYF; DNA: TGTGCCAGCTCACCACCGAGCAGTTATGGAAACACCATATATTTT
J: TRBJ2-3; D: TRBD1; V: TRBV5-1; size: once; CDR3: CASSFTYRGQSDTQYF; DNA: TGCGCCAGCAGCTTCACCTACAGGGGGCAGTCAGATACGCAGTATTTT
J: TRBJ2-2; D: TRBD2; V: TRBV5-8; size: .; CDR3: CASSTLGEGANTGELFF; DNA: TGTGCCAGCAGCACCCTAGGGGAGGGTGCGAACACCGGGGAGCTGTTTTTT
J: TRBJ1-1; D: TRBD1; V: TRBV2; size: .; CDR3: CASIRNRDRDVDTEAFF; DNA: TGTGCCAGCATTAGAAACCGGGACAGGGATGTTGACACTGAAGCTTTCTTT
J: TRBJ2-7; D: .; V: TRBV15; size: .; CDR3: CATSRRTGNEQYF; DNA: TGTGCCACCAGCAGACGGACTGGAAACGAGCAGTACTTC
J: TRBJ2-1; D: TRBD2; V: TRBV2; size: .; CDR3: CASSPRALAGRINEQFF; DNA: TGTGCCAGCAGTCCACGGGCACTAGCGGGACGCATCAATGAGCAGTTCTTC
J: TRBJ1-2; D: .; V: TRBV16; size: few; CDR3: CASSQSSLANYGYTF; DNA: TGTGCCAGCAGCCAATCCAGTCTGGCTAACTATGGCTACACCTTC
J: TRBJ2-6; D: .; V: TRBV7-9; size: .; CDR3: CASSSKGANVLTF; DNA: TGTGCCAGCAGCTCTAAAGGGGCCAACGTCCTGACTTTC
J: TRBJ1-5; D: .; V: TRBV28; size: .; CDR3: CATRGDVGNQPQHF; DNA: TGTGCAACCCGAGGGGATGTTGGCAATCAGCCCCAGCATTTT
J: TRBJ2-2; D: .; V: TRBV5-6; size: .; CDR3: CASSFRSGTNTGELFF; DNA: TGTGCCAGCAGCTTTAGGTCGGGGACGAACACCGGGGAGCTGTTTTTT
J: TRBJ2-1; D: TRBD2; V: TRBV25-1; size: .; CDR3: CASSSASGSVEQFF; DNA: TGTGCCAGCAGTAGTGCTAGCGGGAGTGTAGAGCAGTTCTTC
J: TRBJ1-2; D: TRBD1; V: TRBV19; size: few; CDR3: CASSDRDGYTF; DNA: TGTGCCAGTAGTGACAGGGATGGCTACACCTTC
J: TRBJ2-2; D: .; V: TRBV7-7; size: .; CDR3: CASSTTITGELFF; DNA: TGTGCCAGCAGCACTACGATCACCGGGGAGCTGTTTTTT
J: TRBJ2-7; D: .; V: TRBV7-9; size: .; CDR3: CASSFKAEPTYEQYF; DNA: TGTGCCAGCAGCTTTAAAGCGGAGCCAACCTACGAGCAGTACTTC
J: TRBJ1-4; D: .; V: TRBV5-4; size: once; CDR3: CASSLTPDLGLFF; DNA: TGTGCCAGCAGCTTGACACCCGATCTCGGGCTGTTTTTT
J: TRBJ1-4; D: .; V: TRBV25-1; size: .; CDR3: CATTPEGYEKLFF; DNA: TGTGCCACCACTCCGGAGGGGTATGAAAAACTGTTTTTT
J: TRBJ1-6; D: .; V: TRBV6-5; size: once; CDR3: CASSRDYSNSPLHF; DNA: TGTGCCAGCAGTCGGGACTACTCTAATTCACCCCTCCACTTT